This T cell receptor (beta chain) stems from a study of cytomegalovirus exposure and HLA in healthy donors. Study-level findings and limits: The sole available immune exposure information was CMV serostatus. A link between a missense DCLRE1C variant and TCR beta V- and J-gene trimming emerged from a later analysis. A previous analysis found most TCR beta V segments productive roughly 87% or roughly 30% of the time.

The PCR contained 60 Vbeta and 13 Jbeta primers. The data were produced by immunoSEQ multiplex PCR, yet TCRdb's version contains in-frame clones alone and is incomplete. The repertoire shows 45,000 to 55,000 clones; the top ten hold 6.1%. About this clone: Its antigen is not identified.

Healthy individuals who donated bone marrow served as the donors. The CDR3 has 14 amino acids. Germline CDR1 reads MNHNY; CDR2 reads SVGAGI (reference sequence). The J segment lost 3 bases and the V segment lost 5 bases, leaving 6 bases of the junction unmatched. The receptor comes from a male donor in good health and CMV-seropositive. V is TRBV6-6 and J is TRBJ1-1; 7 bases map to TRBD1. The sequenced sample was PBMCs. The CDR3 sequence: CASSEDRRDTEAFF. DNA for the CDR3: TGTGCCAGCAGTGAGGACAGGAGGGACACTGAAGCTTTCTTT.